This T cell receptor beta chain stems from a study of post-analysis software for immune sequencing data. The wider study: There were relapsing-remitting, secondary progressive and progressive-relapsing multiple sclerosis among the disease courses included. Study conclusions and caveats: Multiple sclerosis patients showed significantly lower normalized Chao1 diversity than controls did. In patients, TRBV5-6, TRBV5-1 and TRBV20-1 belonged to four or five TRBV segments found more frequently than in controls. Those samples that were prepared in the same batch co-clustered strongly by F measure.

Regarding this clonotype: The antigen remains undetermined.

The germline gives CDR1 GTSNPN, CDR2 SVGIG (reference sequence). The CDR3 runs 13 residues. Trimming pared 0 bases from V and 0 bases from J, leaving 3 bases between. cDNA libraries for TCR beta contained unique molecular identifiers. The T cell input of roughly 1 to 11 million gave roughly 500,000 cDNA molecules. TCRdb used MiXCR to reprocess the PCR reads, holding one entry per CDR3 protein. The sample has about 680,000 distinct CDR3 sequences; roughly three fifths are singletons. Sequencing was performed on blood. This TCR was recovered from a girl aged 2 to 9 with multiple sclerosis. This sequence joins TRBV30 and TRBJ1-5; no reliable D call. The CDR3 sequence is CAWSVNSNQPQHF. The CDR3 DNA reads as TGTGCCTGGAGTGTTAATAGCAATCAGCCCCAGCATTTT.